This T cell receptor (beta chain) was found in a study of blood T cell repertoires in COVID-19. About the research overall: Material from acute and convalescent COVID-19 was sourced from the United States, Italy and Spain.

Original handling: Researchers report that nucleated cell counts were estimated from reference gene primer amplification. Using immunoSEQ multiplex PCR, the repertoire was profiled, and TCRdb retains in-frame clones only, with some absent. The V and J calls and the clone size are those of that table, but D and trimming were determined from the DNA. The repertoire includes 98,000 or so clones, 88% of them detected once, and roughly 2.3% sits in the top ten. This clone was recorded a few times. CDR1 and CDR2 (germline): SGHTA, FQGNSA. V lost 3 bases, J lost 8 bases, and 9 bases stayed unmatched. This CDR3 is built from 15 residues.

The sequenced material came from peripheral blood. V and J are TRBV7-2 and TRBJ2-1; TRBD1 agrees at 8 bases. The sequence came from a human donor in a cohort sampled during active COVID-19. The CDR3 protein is CASSFWTGLGDEQFF. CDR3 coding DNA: TGTGCCAGCAGCTTCTGGACAGGGCTTGGCGATGAGCAGTTCTTC.